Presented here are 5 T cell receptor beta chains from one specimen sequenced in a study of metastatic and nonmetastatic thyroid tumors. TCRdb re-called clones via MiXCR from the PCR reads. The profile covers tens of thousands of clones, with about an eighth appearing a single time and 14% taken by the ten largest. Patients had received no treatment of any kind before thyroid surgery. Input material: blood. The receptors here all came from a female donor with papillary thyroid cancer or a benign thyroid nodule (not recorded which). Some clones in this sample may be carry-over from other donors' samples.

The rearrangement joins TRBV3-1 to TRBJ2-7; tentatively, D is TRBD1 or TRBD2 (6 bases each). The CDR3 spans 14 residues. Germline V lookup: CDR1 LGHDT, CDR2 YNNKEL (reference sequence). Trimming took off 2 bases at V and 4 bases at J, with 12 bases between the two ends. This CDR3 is CASSQRGPTYEQYF. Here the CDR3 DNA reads TGTGCCAGCAGCCAACGGGGGCCCACTTACGAGCAGTACTTC.

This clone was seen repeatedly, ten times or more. This chain's CDR3 is CASSLLLRGPNTEAFF. The CDR3 DNA reads TGTGCCAGCAGTTTATTACTTAGAGGGCCGAACACTGAAGCTTTCTTT. The rearrangement links TRBV27 to TRBJ1-1; D is uncertain. The V and J ends lost 1 base and 1 base respectively, with 13 bases between them. The V gene's germline CDR1 is MNHEY and CDR2 SMNVEV (reference sequence). The CDR3 consists of 16 residues.

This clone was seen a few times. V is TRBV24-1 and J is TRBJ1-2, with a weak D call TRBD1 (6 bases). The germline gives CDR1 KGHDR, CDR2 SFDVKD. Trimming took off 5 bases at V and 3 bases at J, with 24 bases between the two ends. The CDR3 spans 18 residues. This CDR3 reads CATSVRGTPLFLDYGYTF. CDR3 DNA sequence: TGTGCCACCAGTGTGAGAGGGACACCTTTGTTTCTTGACTATGGCTACACCTTC.

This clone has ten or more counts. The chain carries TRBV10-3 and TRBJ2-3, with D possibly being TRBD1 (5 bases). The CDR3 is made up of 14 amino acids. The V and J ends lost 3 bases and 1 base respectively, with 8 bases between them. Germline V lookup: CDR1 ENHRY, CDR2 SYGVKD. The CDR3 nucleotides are TGTGCCATCAGTGAATCACAGGGCACAGATACGCAGTATTTT. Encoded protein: CAISESQGTDTQYF.

The DNA for the CDR3 is TGTGCCAGCTCACTCAAGGGGGGCTTCGAGCAGTACTTC. This codes for CASSLKGGFEQYF. The chain uses TRBV27 and TRBJ2-7; D is possibly TRBD1 or TRBD2 (6 bases each). Trimming removed 8 bases from V and 6 bases from J, with 17 bases in between. From germline, CDR1 is MNHEY and CDR2 SMNVEV (reference sequence). The CDR3 spans 13 residues.